This TCR beta chain is drawn from a study of PD-1 blockade in mismatch repair-deficient tumors. Deletions cut 4 bases from V and 5 bases from J, with 15 bases between. The V gene's germline CDR1 is MDHEN and CDR2 SYDVKM. The CDR3 contains 15 residues. Only in-frame clones appear in the TCRdb table, and some are missing; sequencing was by immunoSEQ multiplex PCR. The data show roughly 15,000 clones, approximately 80% seen once. The chain employs TRBV28 and TRBJ2-1; possible D gene TRBD2, 6 bases. The sequence came from an adult with mismatch repair-deficient cancer. The sequencing here drew on PBMCs, taken approximately 14 weeks after starting pembrolizumab. CDR3 residues: CASSSAGTSNNEQFF. CDR3 in DNA: TGTGCCAGCAGTTCAGCCGGGACTTCAAACAATGAGCAGTTCTTC. Variable domain in full (rest from reference TRBV28 and TRBJ2-1): DVKVTQSSRYLVKRTGEKVFLECVQDMDHENMFWYRQDPGLGLRLIYFSYDVKMKEKGDIPEGYSVSREKKERFSLILESASTNQTSMYLCASSSAGTSNNEQFFGPGTRLTVL.